The 16 T cell receptor beta chains presented below share a single source sample, sequenced in a study of Graves' ophthalmopathy and Graves' hyperthyroidism. TCR beta CDR3 amplification used RNA transcripts. Investigators did first-round RT-PCR with HTBI primers, then second-round multiplex PCR. TCRdb re-called the multiplex PCR reads through MiXCR, storing one row per CDR3 protein. The table records about 600,000 distinct CDR3 sequences, under 45% of them present only once. Sequenced input: peripheral blood or thyroid tissue (not recorded which). The receptor set was obtained from an adult man with Graves' hyperthyroidism.

This clonotype was recorded many times. V usage is TRBV24-1 and J usage is TRBJ2-5; D is unclear. The CDR3 is made up of 13 amino acids. CDR1 and CDR2 from the germline V gene are KGHDR and SFDVKD. With 5 bases removed from V and 5 bases from J, the gap between germline ends came to 11 bases. The chain's CDR3 is CATSGGSEETQYF. DNA of the CDR3: TGTGCCACCAGTGGAGGATCGGAGGAGACCCAGTACTTC.

Many counts were recorded for this clonotype. This chain links TRBV7-8 with TRBJ1-3; D possibly corresponds to TRBD1 (5 bases). Germline V CDR1 and CDR2: SGHVS, FQNEAQ. V lost 1 base, J lost 2 bases, and 12 bases lay in between. There are 16 residues in the CDR3. Written as DNA, the CDR3 is TGTGCCAGCAGCTTAGGGCGGGGACCCCCTGGAAACACCATATATTTT. As protein: CASSLGRGPPGNTIYF.

There are many counts of this clonotype. The rearrangement uses TRBV20-1 and TRBJ2-7; D is uncertain. Between the trimmed V and J ends, which lost 6 bases and 4 bases, there was a span of 13 bases. The CDR3 loop spans 12 amino acids. CDR1 DFQATT and CDR2 SNEGSKA come from the germline V gene (reference sequence). This CDR3 reads CSATPGPYEQYF. The CDR3 bases are TGCAGTGCCACCCCCGGGCCTTACGAGCAGTACTTC.

This clonotype was observed many times. This chain links TRBV29-1 with TRBJ2-5, with D maybe TRBD1 (5 bases). CDR1 and CDR2 (germline): SQVTM, ANQGSEA. The CDR3 contains 14 residues. The V and J ends lost 0 bases and 5 bases respectively, with 13 bases between them. The CDR3 loop is CSVEDRVGFETQYF. CDR3 DNA: TGCAGCGTTGAAGACAGGGTGGGATTTGAGACCCAGTACTTC.

This sequence joins TRBV20-1 and TRBJ1-4; D perhaps matches TRBD1 (5 bases). V was cut by 3 bases and J by 3 bases, with 17 bases left in between. Germline lookup yields CDR1 DFQATT and CDR2 SNEGSKA (reference sequence). The CDR3 contains 16 residues. The CDR3 region has the DNA TGCAGTGCTAGTCAGGGCGAACCCGATTCTAATGAAAAACTGTTTTTT. Its protein is CSASQGEPDSNEKLFF.

This clonotype was counted at least ten times. This chain links TRBV13 with TRBJ1-4, with 7 bases lining up with TRBD1. The germline gives CDR1 PRHDT, CDR2 FYEKMQ (reference sequence). V gave up 1 base and J gave up 7 bases; unmatched junction bases: 6. This CDR3 comprises 15 residues. CDR3 loop: CASSLARQGLEKLFF. In DNA, the CDR3 is TGTGCCAGCAGCTTAGCTCGACAGGGTCTTGAAAAACTGTTTTTT.

This clonotype came up many times. The J gene is TRBJ1-1, the V gene TRBV7-2; TRBD1 is a possible D gene (6 bases). This CDR3 is built from 14 residues. Germline-derived CDR1 and CDR2 are SGHTA and FQGNSA. V was shortened by 5 bases and J by 8 bases, with 18 bases between the two germline ends. CDR3 bases: TGTGCCAGCAGCCAGACAGGTATGGGGAGAGAAGCTTTCTTT. Its protein is CASSQTGMGREAFF.

This clonotype was seen at least ten times. V is TRBV29-1 and J is TRBJ1-3; no clear D. Trimming stripped 4 bases from V and 0 bases from J, with 4 bases between. The CDR3 covers 12 residues. The V gene's germline CDR1 is SQVTM and CDR2 ANQGSEA. The CDR3 nucleotides are TGCAGCGTTGGAATCTCTGGAAACACCATATATTTT. Its protein product is CSVGISGNTIYF.

This clonotype has ten or more counts. CDR3 coding DNA: TGCAGTGCGACGGACCGCGTTTCCTACGAGCAGTACTTC. It is translated as CSATDRVSYEQYF. The V and J genes are TRBV20-1 and TRBJ2-7; D is ambiguous. V was cut by 6 bases and J by 1 base, with 13 bases left in between. The CDR3 is made up of 13 amino acids. Germline values: CDR1 DFQATT, CDR2 SNEGSKA (reference sequence).

Worth noting for this clonotype: At one of its ends the junction is not consistent with the germline gene, which may arise from a read error. V is TRBV6-5 and J is TRBJ1-1, with D possibly TRBD1 on 6 matching bases. CDR3 length equals 16 residues. Germline V CDR1 and CDR2: MNHEY, SVGAGI. The chain's CDR3 is CASRASQGSGYAEALF. In nucleotides, the CDR3 is TGTGCCAGCAGAGCATCACAGGGTTCGGGCTATGCTGAAGCTCTCTTT.

The chain uses TRBV30 and TRBJ2-5; 8 bases are shared with TRBD2. The V gene end was trimmed by 1 base and the J gene end by 3 bases; junction bases not matched to a gene: 7. Germline V gene data show CDR1 as GTSNPN and CDR2 as SVGIG (reference sequence). The CDR3 contains 15 residues. CDR3 bases: TGTGCCTGGAGTGATCCCGGGGGGGCCAAAGAGACCCAGTACTTC. This gives the protein CAWSDPGGAKETQYF.

The J gene is TRBJ1-3, the V gene TRBV4-1; 8 bases agree with TRBD1. CDR1 and CDR2 from the germline V gene are MGHRA and YSYEKL. V gave up 0 bases and J gave up 3 bases; unmatched junction bases: 4. The CDR3 is made up of 16 amino acids. CDR3 loop: CASSQEWTGSGNTIYF. The CDR3 DNA reads as TGCGCCAGCAGCCAAGAATGGACAGGGAGTGGAAACACCATATATTTT.

There are many counts of this clonotype. V gene TRBV12-3 or TRBV12-4 combines with J gene TRBJ1-1; D perhaps matches TRBD1 (6 bases). Trimming shortened V by 8 bases and J by 0 bases, and 10 bases separated the two germline ends. There are 13 residues in the CDR3. The CDR3 nucleotides are TGTGCCAGCGGGGGGCGGATGAACACTGAAGCTTTCTTT. It is translated as CASGGRMNTEAFF.

The CDR3 nucleotides read TGTGCCAGCAGCTCCAGGGAGAGCTCCTACGAGCAGTACTTC. As protein: CASSSRESSYEQYF. The V call is TRBV7-9, the J call TRBJ2-7, with D perhaps matching TRBD1 or TRBD2 (5 bases each). The germline V gene has CDR1 SEHNR and CDR2 FQNEAQ (reference sequence). The V and J ends lost 4 bases and 0 bases respectively, with 10 bases between them. The CDR3 has 14 amino acids. The full variable domain, with the rest looked up from reference TRBV7-9 and TRBJ2-7, is DTGVSQNPRHKITKRGQNVTFRCDPISEHNRLYWYRQTLGQGPEFLTYFQNEAQLEKSRLLSDRFSAERPKGSFSTLEIQRTEQGDSAMYLCASSSRESSYEQYFGPGTRLTVT.

This clonotype has ten or more counts. V gene TRBV6-1 combines with J gene TRBJ2-7; the D gene is possibly TRBD2 (7 bases). CDR3 length equals 16 residues. Germline V gene data show CDR1 as MNHNS and CDR2 as SASEGT. V was cut by 7 bases and J by 1 base, with 20 bases left in between. The CDR3 coding sequence is TGTGCCAGCATGGGGGGGGCAGGGTATCGATCCTACGAGCAGTACTTC. Translating gives CASMGGAGYRSYEQYF.

As to this clonotype: A much larger clone lies a single base off, so this may be a read error. This rearrangement joins TRBV29-1 to TRBJ1-1; maybe TRBD1 (5 bases). V shed 0 bases and J shed 10 bases, with 15 bases lying between them. The CDR3 consists of 13 residues. CDR1 is SQVTM and CDR2 is ANQGSEA in the germline V gene. The CDR3 spells CSVEDMVGARAFF. The CDR3, as DNA: TGCAGCGTTGAAGATATGGTAGGGGCGCGAGCTTTCTTT.